The clone carrying this T cell receptor beta chain was counted ten times or more. Its antigen is undetermined. This specimen belongs to a study of regulatory T cells in long-lasting Graves disease. Findings and limits, study-wide: Gene preferences differed: TRBV28, TRBJ1-2, TRBJ2-5 in persistent cases.

The time point denotes: newly diagnosed GD, antithyroid drugs for less than 3 months. PBMCs provided the RNA from which the TCR library was made. Combining iRepertoire HTBI primers with Arm-PCR of CDR3 regions, the authors built TCR beta libraries. TCRdb analysed the multiplex PCR reads with MiXCR anew, one entry per CDR3 protein. The sample includes 400,000 to 450,000 distinct CDR3 sequences, 14% to 15% of them seen just once. Germline V gene lookup returns CDR1 KGHSH and CDR2 LQKENI. With 5 bases removed from V and 2 bases from J, the gap between germline ends came to 12 bases. The length of the CDR3 is 15 residues. The same sample was also studied in work on T cells in Graves' hyperthyroidism and ophthalmopathy. Per that paper: Diagnosis of hyperthyroidism was new in patients aged 18 to 65, and its duration was under 2 months. The HTBI primer set drove a first-round RT-PCR of the TCR CDR3. Blood shared most expanded thyroid clonotypes above 0.001.

The sequencing here drew on peripheral blood mononuclear cells (PBMCs), taken at new diagnosis, from a patient treated with antithyroid drugs. The clonotype originates from a woman in her twenties or thirties with Graves disease. V gene TRBV18 combines with J gene TRBJ2-2; D tentatively fits TRBD1 or TRBD2 (5 bases each). The CDR3 DNA reads TGTGCCAGCTCATACCGGGACGTAAACACCGGGGAGCTGTTTTTT. It specifies CASSYRDVNTGELFF. The variable domain in full, with the rest retrieved from reference TRBV18 and TRBJ2-2, is NAGVMQNPRHLVRRRGQEARLRCSPMKGHSHVYWYRQLPEEGLKFMVYLQKENIIDESGMPKERFSAEFPKEGPSILRIQQVVRGDSAAYFCASSYRDVNTGELFFGEGSRLTVL.